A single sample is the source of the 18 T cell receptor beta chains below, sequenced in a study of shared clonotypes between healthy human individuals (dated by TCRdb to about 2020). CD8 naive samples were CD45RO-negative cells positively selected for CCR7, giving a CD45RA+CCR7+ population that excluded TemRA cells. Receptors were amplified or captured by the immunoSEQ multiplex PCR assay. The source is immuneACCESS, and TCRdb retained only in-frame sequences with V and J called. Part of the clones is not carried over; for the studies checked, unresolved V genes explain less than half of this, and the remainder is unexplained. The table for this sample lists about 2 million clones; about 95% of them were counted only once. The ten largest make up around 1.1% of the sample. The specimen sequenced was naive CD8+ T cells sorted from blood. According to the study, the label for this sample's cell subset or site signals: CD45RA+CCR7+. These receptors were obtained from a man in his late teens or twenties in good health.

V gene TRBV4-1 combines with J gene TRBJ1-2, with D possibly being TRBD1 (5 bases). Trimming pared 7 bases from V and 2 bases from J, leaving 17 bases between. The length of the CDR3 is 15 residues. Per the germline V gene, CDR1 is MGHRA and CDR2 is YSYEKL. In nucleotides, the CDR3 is TGCGCCAGCAACGCCCTGGGACTCTCCAACTATGGCTACACCTTC. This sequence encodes CASNALGLSNYGYTF.

The CDR3 DNA follows: TGTGCCAGCAGCGGGACAGGGGCTATCCAAGAGACCCAGTACTTC. Translated, it gives CASSGTGAIQETQYF. The J gene is TRBJ2-5, the V gene TRBV13, with 10 bases matching TRBD1. There are 15 residues in the CDR3. V dropped 5 bases and J dropped 1; count of bases not matched to a gene: 4. Germline V gene data show CDR1 as PRHDT and CDR2 as FYEKMQ (reference sequence).

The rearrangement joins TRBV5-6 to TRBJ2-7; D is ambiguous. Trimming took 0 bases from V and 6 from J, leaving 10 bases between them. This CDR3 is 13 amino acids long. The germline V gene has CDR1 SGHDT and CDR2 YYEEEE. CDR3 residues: CASSLDGSPEQYF. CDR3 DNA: TGTGCCAGCAGCTTGGACGGCTCACCCGAGCAGTACTTC. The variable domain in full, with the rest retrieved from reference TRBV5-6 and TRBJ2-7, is DAGVTQSPTHLIKTRGQQVTLRCSPKSGHDTVSWYQQALGQGPQFIFQYYEEEERQRGNFPDRFSGHQFPNYSSELNVNALLLGDSALYLCASSLDGSPEQYFGPGTRLTVT.

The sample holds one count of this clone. CDR3 in amino acids: CASSLALGQFYEQYF. The CDR3 DNA is TGTGCCAGCAGCTTAGCCCTGGGACAGTTCTACGAGCAGTACTTC. V usage is TRBV7-9 and J usage is TRBJ2-7, with 7 bases that match TRBD1. Trimming cost V 0 bases and J 3 bases; bases outside gene matches: 5. Germline V gene data show CDR1 as SEHNR and CDR2 as FQNEAQ (reference sequence). There are 15 residues in the CDR3. The whole variable domain, filled in from reference TRBV7-9 and TRBJ2-7, reads DTGVSQNPRHKITKRGQNVTFRCDPISEHNRLYWYRQTLGQGPEFLTYFQNEAQLEKSRLLSDRFSAERPKGSFSTLEIQRTEQGDSAMYLCASSLALGQFYEQYFGPGTRLTVT.

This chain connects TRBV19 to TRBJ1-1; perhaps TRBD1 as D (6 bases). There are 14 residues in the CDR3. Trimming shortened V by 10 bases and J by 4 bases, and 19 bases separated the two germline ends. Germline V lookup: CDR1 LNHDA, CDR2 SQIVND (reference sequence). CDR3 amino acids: CATTRYTGITEAFF. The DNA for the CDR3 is TGTGCCACAACTCGATACACAGGGATCACTGAAGCTTTCTTT.

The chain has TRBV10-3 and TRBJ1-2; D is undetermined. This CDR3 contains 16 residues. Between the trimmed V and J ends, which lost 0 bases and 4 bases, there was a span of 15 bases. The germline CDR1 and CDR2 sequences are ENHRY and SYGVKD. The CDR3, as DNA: TGTGCCATCAGTGAGTCGACGGCAGGCTTTCTCTATGGCTACACCTTC. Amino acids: CAISESTAGFLYGYTF.

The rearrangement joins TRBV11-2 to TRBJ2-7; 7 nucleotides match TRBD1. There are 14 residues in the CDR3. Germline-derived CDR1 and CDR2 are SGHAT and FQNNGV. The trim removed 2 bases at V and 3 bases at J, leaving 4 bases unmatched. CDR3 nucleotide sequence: TGTGCCAGCAGCTTACCGGGACAGATCTACGAGCAGTACTTC. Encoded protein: CASSLPGQIYEQYF.

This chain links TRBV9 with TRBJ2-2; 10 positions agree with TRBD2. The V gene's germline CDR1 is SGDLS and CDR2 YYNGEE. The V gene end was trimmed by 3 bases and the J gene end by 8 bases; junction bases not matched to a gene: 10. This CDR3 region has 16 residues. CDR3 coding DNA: TGTGCCAGCAGCGCTCTCGATAGCGGGGGGCCAGGGGAGCTGTTTTTT. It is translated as CASSALDSGGPGELFF.

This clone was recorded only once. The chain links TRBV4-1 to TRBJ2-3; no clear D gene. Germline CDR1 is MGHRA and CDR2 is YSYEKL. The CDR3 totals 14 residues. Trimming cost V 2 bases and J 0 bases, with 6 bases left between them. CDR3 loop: CASSQYASTDTQYF. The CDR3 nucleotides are TGCGCCAGCAGCCAATACGCTAGCACAGATACGCAGTATTTT.

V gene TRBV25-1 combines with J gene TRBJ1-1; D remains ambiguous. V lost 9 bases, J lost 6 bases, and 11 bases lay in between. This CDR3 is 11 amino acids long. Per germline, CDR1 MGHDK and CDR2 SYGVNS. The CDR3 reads CASRGGPEAFF. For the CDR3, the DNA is TGTGCCAGTCGGGGAGGTCCTGAAGCTTTCTTT.

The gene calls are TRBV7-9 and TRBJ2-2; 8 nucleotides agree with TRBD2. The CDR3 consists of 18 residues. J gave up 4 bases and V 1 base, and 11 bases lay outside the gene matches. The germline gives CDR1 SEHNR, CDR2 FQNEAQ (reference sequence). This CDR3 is CASSLVSGGPAGTGELFF. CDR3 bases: TGTGCCAGCAGCTTAGTATCGGGAGGGCCCGCTGGCACCGGGGAGCTGTTTTTT.

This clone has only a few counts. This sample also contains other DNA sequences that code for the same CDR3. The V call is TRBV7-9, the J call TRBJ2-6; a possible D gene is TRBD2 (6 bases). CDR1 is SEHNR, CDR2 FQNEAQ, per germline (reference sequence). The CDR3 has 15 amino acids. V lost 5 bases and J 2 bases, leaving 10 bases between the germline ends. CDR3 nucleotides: TGTGCCAGCAGCCCCCCGGGGGCTGGGGCCAACGTCCTGACTTTC. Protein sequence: CASSPPGAGANVLTF. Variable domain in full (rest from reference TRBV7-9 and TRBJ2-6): DTGVSQNPRHKITKRGQNVTFRCDPISEHNRLYWYRQTLGQGPEFLTYFQNEAQLEKSRLLSDRFSAERPKGSFSTLEIQRTEQGDSAMYLCASSPPGAGANVLTFGAGSRLTVL.

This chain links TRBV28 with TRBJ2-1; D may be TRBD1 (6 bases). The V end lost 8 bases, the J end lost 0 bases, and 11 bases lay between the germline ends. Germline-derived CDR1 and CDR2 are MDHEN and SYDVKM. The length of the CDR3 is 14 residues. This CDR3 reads CASDTGSSYNEQFF. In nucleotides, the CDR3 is TGTGCCAGCGATACAGGGAGCTCCTACAATGAGCAGTTCTTC. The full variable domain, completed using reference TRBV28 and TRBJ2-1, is DVKVTQSSRYLVKRTGEKVFLECVQDMDHENMFWYRQDPGLGLRLIYFSYDVKMKEKGDIPEGYSVSREKKERFSLILESASTNQTSMYLCASDTGSSYNEQFFGPGTRLTVL.

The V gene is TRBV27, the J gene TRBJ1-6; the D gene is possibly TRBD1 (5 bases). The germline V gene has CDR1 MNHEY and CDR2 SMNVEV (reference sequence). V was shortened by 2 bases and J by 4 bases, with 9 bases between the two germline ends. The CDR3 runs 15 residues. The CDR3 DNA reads TGTGCCAGCAGTTTAGGGGCAGGGTATAATTCACCCCTCCACTTT. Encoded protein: CASSLGAGYNSPLHF.

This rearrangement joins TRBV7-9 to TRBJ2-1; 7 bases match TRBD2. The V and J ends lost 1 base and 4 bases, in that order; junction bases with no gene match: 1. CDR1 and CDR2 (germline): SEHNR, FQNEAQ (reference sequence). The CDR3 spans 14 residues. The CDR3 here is CASSLGSGYNEQFF. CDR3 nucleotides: TGTGCCAGCAGCTTAGGTAGCGGGTACAATGAGCAGTTCTTC.

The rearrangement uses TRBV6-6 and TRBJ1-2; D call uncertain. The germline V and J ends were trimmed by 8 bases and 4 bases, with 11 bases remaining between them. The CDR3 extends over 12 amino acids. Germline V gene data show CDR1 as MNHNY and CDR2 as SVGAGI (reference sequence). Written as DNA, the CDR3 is TGTGCCAGCGGCGTGGGTGGCTATGGCTACACCTTC. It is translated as CASGVGGYGYTF.

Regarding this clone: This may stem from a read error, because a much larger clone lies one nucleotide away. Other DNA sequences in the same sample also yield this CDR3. CDR3 amino acids: CASSWGYEQYF. The DNA of the CDR3 is TGTGCCAGCAGCTGGGGGTACGAGCAGTACTTC. The J gene is TRBJ2-7, the V gene TRBV7-9; D might be TRBD1 or TRBD2, each matching 5 bases. The CDR3 has 11 amino acids. V gave up 4 bases and J gave up 4 bases, with 5 bases separating them. Germline assignment: CDR1 SEHNR and CDR2 FQNEAQ (reference sequence).

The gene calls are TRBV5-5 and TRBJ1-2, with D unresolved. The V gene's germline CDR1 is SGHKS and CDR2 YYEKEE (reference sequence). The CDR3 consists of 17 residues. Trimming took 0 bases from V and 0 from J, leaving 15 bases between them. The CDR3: CASSLEYPGLANYGYTF. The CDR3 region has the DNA TGTGCCAGCAGCTTGGAGTATCCCGGCCTAGCTAACTATGGCTACACCTTC. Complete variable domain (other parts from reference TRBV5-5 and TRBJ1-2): DAGVTQSPTHLIKTRGQQVTLRCSPISGHKSVSWYQQVLGQGPQFIFQYYEKEERGRGNFPDRFSARQFPNYSSELNVNALLLGDSALYLCASSLEYPGLANYGYTFGSGTRLTVV.